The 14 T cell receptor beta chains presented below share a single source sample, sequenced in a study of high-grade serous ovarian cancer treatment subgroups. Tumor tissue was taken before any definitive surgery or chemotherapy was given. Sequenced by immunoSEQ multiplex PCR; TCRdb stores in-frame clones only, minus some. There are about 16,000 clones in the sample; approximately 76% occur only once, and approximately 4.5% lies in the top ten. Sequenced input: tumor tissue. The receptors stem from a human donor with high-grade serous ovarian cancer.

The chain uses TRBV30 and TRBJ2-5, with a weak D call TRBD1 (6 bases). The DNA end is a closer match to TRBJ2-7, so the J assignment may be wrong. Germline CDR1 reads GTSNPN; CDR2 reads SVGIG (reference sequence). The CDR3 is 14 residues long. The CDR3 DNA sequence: TGTGCCTGGGGCACCGGGACATGGTCCTACGAGCAGTACTTC. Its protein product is CAWGTGTWSYEQYF.

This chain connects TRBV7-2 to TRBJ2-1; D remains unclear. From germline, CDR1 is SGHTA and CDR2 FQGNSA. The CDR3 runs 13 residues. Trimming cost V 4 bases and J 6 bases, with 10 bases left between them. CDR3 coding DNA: TGTGCCAGCAGCTCTCAGGCCGCCAATGAGCAGTTCTTC. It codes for CASSSQAANEQFF.

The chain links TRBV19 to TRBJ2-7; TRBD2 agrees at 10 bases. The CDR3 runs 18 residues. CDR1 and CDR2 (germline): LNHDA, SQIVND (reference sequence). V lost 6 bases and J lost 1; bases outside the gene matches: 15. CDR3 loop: CASSPRGASGGWSYEQYF. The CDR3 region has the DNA TGTGCCAGTAGCCCCAGGGGCGCTAGCGGGGGCTGGTCCTACGAGCAGTACTTC.

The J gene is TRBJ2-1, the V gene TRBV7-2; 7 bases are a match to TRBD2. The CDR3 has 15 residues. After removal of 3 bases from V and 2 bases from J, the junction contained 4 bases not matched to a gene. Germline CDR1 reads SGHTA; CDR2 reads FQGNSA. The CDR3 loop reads CASSFGGGAYNEQFF. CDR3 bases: TGTGCCAGCAGCTTTGGCGGGGGAGCCTACAATGAGCAGTTCTTC.

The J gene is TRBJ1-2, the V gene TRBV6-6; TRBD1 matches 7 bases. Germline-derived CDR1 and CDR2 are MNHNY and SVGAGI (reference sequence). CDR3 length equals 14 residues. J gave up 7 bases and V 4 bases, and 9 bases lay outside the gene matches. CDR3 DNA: TGTGCCAGCAGTTTAAATACAGGGGTCTCTGGCTACACCTTC. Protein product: CASSLNTGVSGYTF.

In nucleotides, the CDR3 is TGTGCCAGCAGCCGCAAGGGAGAAGCTTTCTTT. Translating gives CASSRKGEAFF. The rearrangement uses TRBV7-9 and TRBJ1-1; D is uncertain. Trimming stripped 5 bases from V and 8 bases from J, with 9 bases between. This CDR3 has 11 residues. Germline V gene lookup returns CDR1 SEHNR and CDR2 FQNEAQ (reference sequence).

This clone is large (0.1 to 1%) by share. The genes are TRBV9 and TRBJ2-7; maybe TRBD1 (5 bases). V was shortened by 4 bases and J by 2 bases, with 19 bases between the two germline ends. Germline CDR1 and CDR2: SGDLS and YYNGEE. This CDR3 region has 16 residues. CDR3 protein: CASSPRWVTAPYEQYF. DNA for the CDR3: TGTGCCAGCAGCCCCAGATGGGTGACAGCCCCCTACGAGCAGTACTTC.

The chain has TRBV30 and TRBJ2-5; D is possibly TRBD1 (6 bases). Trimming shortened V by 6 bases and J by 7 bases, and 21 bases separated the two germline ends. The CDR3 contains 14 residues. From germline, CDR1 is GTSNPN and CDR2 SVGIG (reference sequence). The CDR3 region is CACSGTLARGTQYF. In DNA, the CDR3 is TGTGCCTGCTCCGGGACACTCGCGAGGGGGACCCAGTACTTC. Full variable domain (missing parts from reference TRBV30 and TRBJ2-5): SQTIHQWPATLVQPVGSPLSLECTVEGTSNPNLYWYRQAAGRGLQLLFYSVGIGQISSEVPQNLSASRPQDRQFILSSKKLLLSDSGFYLCACSGTLARGTQYFGPGTRLLVL.

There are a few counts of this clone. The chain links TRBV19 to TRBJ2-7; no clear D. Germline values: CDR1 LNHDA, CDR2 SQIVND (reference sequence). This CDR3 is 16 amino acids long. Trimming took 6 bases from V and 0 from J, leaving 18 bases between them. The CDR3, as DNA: TGTGCCAGTAGCCCCATCGCCGTTAGGAGCTCCTACGAGCAGTACTTC. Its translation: CASSPIAVRSSYEQYF.

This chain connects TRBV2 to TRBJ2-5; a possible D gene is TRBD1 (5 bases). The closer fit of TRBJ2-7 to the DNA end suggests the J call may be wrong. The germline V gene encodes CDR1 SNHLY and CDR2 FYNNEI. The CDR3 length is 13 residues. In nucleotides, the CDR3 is TGTGCCAGCAGACGACAGATCTCCTACGAGCAGTACTTC. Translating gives CASRRQISYEQYF.

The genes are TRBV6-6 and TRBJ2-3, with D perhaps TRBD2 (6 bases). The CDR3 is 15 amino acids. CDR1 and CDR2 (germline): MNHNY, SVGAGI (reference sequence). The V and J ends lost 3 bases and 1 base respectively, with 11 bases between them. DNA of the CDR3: TGTGCCAGCAGTTATTCGGGGACTGGCACAGATACGCAGTATTTT. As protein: CASSYSGTGTDTQYF.

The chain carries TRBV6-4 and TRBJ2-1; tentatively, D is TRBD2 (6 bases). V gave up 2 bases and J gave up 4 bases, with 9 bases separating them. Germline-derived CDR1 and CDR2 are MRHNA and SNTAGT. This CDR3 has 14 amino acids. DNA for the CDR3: TGTGCCAGCAGTGACAATAGCGGATACAATGAGCAGTTCTTC. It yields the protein CASSDNSGYNEQFF.

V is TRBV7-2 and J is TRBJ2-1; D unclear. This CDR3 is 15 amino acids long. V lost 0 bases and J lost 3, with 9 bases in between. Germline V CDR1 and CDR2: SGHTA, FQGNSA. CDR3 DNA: TGTGCCAGCAGCTTAGCAAGGCAGAACTACAATGAGCAGTTCTTC. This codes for CASSLARQNYNEQFF. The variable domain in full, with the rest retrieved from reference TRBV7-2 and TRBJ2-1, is GAGVSQSPSNKVTEKGKDVELRCDPISGHTALYWYRQSLGQGLEFLIYFQGNSAPDKSGLPSDRFSAERTGGSVSTLTIQRTQQEDSAVYLCASSLARQNYNEQFFGPGTRLTVL.

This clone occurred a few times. For the CDR3, the DNA is TGTGCAAGTCGCCAGGACAGGCATCAGCCCCAGCATTTT. Its translation: CASRQDRHQPQHF. This rearrangement joins TRBV12-2 to TRBJ1-5; TRBD1 was called by the table and not checked on the DNA. TRBV12-2 is a pseudogene locus. This CDR3 has 13 amino acids.